The next 20 T cell receptor beta chains were all read from a single sample in a study of blood T cell repertoires in COVID-19 (TCRdb year 2020). Libraries were made using the immunoSEQ multiplex PCR assay. Not all clones reach the TCRdb copy of this immuneACCESS table, which keeps in-frame sequences only. Checked studies attribute under half of the gap to unresolved V genes and leave the rest unexplained. The sample table holds about 370,000 clones, of which around 92% were seen once. The top ten hold less than 3.5% of the sample. The material sequenced was peripheral blood. These TCRs come from a woman aged 25 to 39 with COVID-19, enrolled during active disease.

The rearrangement links TRBV12-5 to TRBJ2-1; the D is unclear. Germline CDR1 is LGHNT and CDR2 is FRNRAP. The CDR3 length is 14 residues. The V end was cut by 8 bases, the J end by 1 base, with 12 bases between. The DNA of the CDR3 is TGTGCTAGTTCGTGGCGGAGTTCCTACAATGAGCAGTTCTTC. The encoded protein is CASSWRSSYNEQFF.

The V call is TRBV18, the J call TRBJ2-7; 10 bases are shared with TRBD1. Unmatched junction bases numbered 10, after V lost 3 bases and J lost 5 bases. CDR1 KGHSH and CDR2 LQKENI come from the germline V gene. This CDR3 is built from 16 residues. The CDR3 is CASSPGDRGRKNEQYF. The CDR3 DNA reads TGTGCCAGCTCACCCGGGGACAGGGGTCGGAAAAACGAGCAGTACTTC.

V and J are TRBV3-1 (or the pseudogene TRBV3-2) and TRBJ2-1, with TRBD2 matching over 9 bases. Trimming at V came to 2 bases and at J to 0 bases, leaving 17 bases not matched to a gene. Per the germline V gene, CDR1 is LGHDT and CDR2 is YNNKEL (reference sequence). There are 21 residues in the CDR3. The CDR3 loop reads CASSQPFHAREGRSSYNEQFF. The CDR3 nucleotides are TGTGCCAGCAGCCAACCCTTTCATGCGCGGGAGGGAAGGAGCTCCTACAATGAGCAGTTCTTC.

This clone was recorded only once. The J gene is TRBJ2-2, the V gene TRBV10-3; D possibly corresponds to TRBD1 (6 bases). Trimming took 5 bases from V and 3 from J, leaving 10 bases between them. This CDR3 contains 14 residues. Germline CDR1 reads ENHRY; CDR2 reads SYGVKD. The CDR3 DNA follows: TGTGCCATCAGTCCGAGGACAGACACCGGGGAGCTGTTTTTT. Its protein is CAISPRTDTGELFF.

For the CDR3, the DNA is TGCGCCAGTGCGACAGGGGAACACCAAGAGACCCAGTACTTC. Protein product: CASATGEHQETQYF. This chain uses TRBV10-2 with TRBJ2-5, with TRBD1 matching over 8 bases. The V gene's germline CDR1 is WSHSY and CDR2 SAAADI. The ends lost 9 bases at V and 0 bases at J; junction bases unmatched: 6. The CDR3 covers 14 residues.

The chain joins TRBV4-2 to TRBJ2-1; TRBD2 matches 11 bases. CDR1 is LGHNA and CDR2 is YNFKEQ in the germline V gene. CDR3 size: 21 residues. V dropped 2 bases and J dropped 0; count of bases not matched to a gene: 15. Here the CDR3 reads CASSQRSTSGGSLSSYNEQFF. The CDR3 DNA reads TGTGCCAGCAGCCAAAGGTCCACTAGCGGGGGATCCCTAAGCTCCTACAATGAGCAGTTCTTC.

The chain carries TRBV24-1 and TRBJ2-3; 8 bases line up with TRBD2. Germline loops: CDR1 KGHDR, CDR2 SFDVKD. V was pared by 7 bases and J by 3 bases, with 2 bases of the junction left unmatched. The CDR3 has 13 amino acids. The CDR3 nucleotides are TGTGCCACCAGGGGCGGGGGGACAGATACGCAGTATTTT. This gives the protein CATRGGGTDTQYF.

This rearrangement joins TRBV2 to TRBJ2-2; 14 bases line up with TRBD2. V was clipped by 4 bases and J by 5 bases; unmatched bases: 6. CDR3 length equals 17 residues. Germline CDR1 reads SNHLY; CDR2 reads FYNNEI. The CDR3 is CASSGGLAGAGTGELFF. In DNA, the CDR3 is TGTGCCAGCAGTGGGGGACTAGCGGGAGCAGGGACCGGGGAGCTGTTTTTT. The variable domain in full, completed from reference TRBV2 and TRBJ2-2, reads EPEVTQTPSHQVTQMGQEVILRCVPISNHLYFYWYRQILGQKVEFLVSFYNNEISEKSEIFDDQFSVERPDGSNFTLKIRSTKLEDSAMYFCASSGGLAGAGTGELFFGEGSRLTVL.

The rearrangement uses TRBV4-1 and TRBJ2-2, with TRBD2 matching over 13 bases. From germline, CDR1 is MGHRA and CDR2 YSYEKL. Trimming removed 3 bases from V and 0 bases from J; junction bases left unmatched: 4. This CDR3 is built from 18 residues. The CDR3 nucleotides read TGCGCCAGCAGCCAGACTAGCGGGGGGCCAGCGAACACCGGGGAGCTGTTTTTT. As protein: CASSQTSGGPANTGELFF.

This chain joins TRBV9 and TRBJ2-1; D is possibly TRBD2 (5 bases). The CDR3 is 14 residues long. With 3 bases removed from V and 0 bases from J, the gap between germline ends came to 7 bases. Germline V gene lookup returns CDR1 SGDLS and CDR2 YYNGEE. The CDR3 coding sequence is TGTGCCAGCAGCGACGGGGTCTCCTACAATGAGCAGTTCTTC. As protein: CASSDGVSYNEQFF.

V usage is TRBV27 and J usage is TRBJ2-1; possibly TRBD2 for D (6 bases). CDR3 length: 16 residues. Per germline, CDR1 MNHEY and CDR2 SMNVEV (reference sequence). The V gene lost 2 bases and the J gene lost 1 base, with 12 bases spanning the gap. CDR3 residues: CASSLAWGESYNEQFF. Written as DNA, the CDR3 is TGTGCCAGCAGTTTAGCTTGGGGGGAGTCCTACAATGAGCAGTTCTTC.

The rearrangement joins TRBV5-1 to TRBJ2-2; possible D gene TRBD2, 5 bases. Germline-derived CDR1 and CDR2 are SGHRS and YFSETQ. The V gene lost 7 bases and the J gene lost 7 bases, with 14 bases spanning the gap. The CDR3 runs 13 residues. The CDR3, as DNA: TGCGCCAGCCCTGGTGGGAGTGTCGGGGAGCTGTTTTTT. It is translated as CASPGGSVGELFF.

The gene calls are TRBV6-6 and TRBJ2-3; D unresolved. The CDR3 is 12 residues long. Germline V lookup: CDR1 MNHNY, CDR2 SVGAGI (reference sequence). V was trimmed by 8 bases and J by 2 bases, leaving 8 bases between them. The CDR3 DNA reads TGTGCCAGCTCCTTGGCCACAGATACGCAGTATTTT. Amino acid sequence: CASSLATDTQYF.

The chain has TRBV7-9 and TRBJ1-1; D may be TRBD1 (5 bases). This CDR3 spans 14 amino acids. V dropped 1 base and J dropped 5 bases, with 11 bases sitting between them. CDR1 and CDR2 from the germline V gene are SEHNR and FQNEAQ (reference sequence). The CDR3 DNA reads as TGTGCCAGCAGCTTAGTCCCAGGGATTACTGAAGCTTTCTTT. Its protein is CASSLVPGITEAFF.

V gene TRBV6-2 or TRBV6-3 combines with J gene TRBJ2-7, with 7 bases fitting TRBD2. Germline V gene lookup returns CDR1 MNHEY and CDR2 SVGEGT. With V trimmed by 0 bases and J by 1 base, 3 bases remained unmatched. This CDR3 is 15 amino acids long. CDR3 amino acids: CASSYSLARSYEQYF. CDR3 nucleotides: TGTGCCAGCAGTTACTCACTAGCGAGGTCCTACGAGCAGTACTTC.

The V and J genes are TRBV5-1 and TRBJ2-7; 7 nucleotides agree with TRBD1. The germline V gene has CDR1 SGHRS and CDR2 YFSETQ. This CDR3 spans 14 amino acids. V gave up 4 bases and J gave up 4 bases; unmatched junction bases: 8. The CDR3 DNA reads as TGCGCCAGCAGCCTTGGCAGGGGGTTTTACGAGCAGTACTTC. This codes for CASSLGRGFYEQYF.

This chain links TRBV3-1 (or the pseudogene TRBV3-2) with TRBJ2-7, with a tentative D call TRBD1 (5 bases). The V gene lost 1 base and the J gene lost 2 bases, with 9 bases spanning the gap. The germline V gene has CDR1 LGHDT and CDR2 YNNKEL (reference sequence). This CDR3 spans 14 amino acids. The CDR3, as DNA: TGTGCCAGCAGCCAAGCACCGACAGCCTACGAGCAGTACTTC. Translation gives CASSQAPTAYEQYF.

About this clone: Additional DNA sequences in this sample encode the identical CDR3. V and J are TRBV13 and TRBJ2-1, with 11 bases lining up with TRBD2. The CDR3 is 14 residues long. The V gene's germline CDR1 is PRHDT and CDR2 FYEKMQ (reference sequence). Germline trimming cut 6 bases from V and 7 bases from J; bases unmatched to any gene: 5. As DNA, the CDR3 is TGTGCCAGCAGTCTAGCGGGAGGTCGGAATGAGCAGTTCTTC. Its protein is CASSLAGGRNEQFF.

This chain's CDR3 is CASSLRGQYTGELFF. In DNA, the CDR3 is TGTGCCAGCAGCCTCAGGGGGCAGTACACCGGGGAGCTGTTTTTT. The chain combines TRBV7-8 with TRBJ2-2, with TRBD1 identical over 8 bases. The J segment lost 3 bases and the V segment lost 5 bases, leaving 5 bases of the junction unmatched. Germline V CDR1 and CDR2: SGHVS, FQNEAQ. The length of the CDR3 is 15 residues.

The chain is built from TRBV7-9 and TRBJ1-5; 7 bases map to TRBD1. V was pared by 5 bases and J by 4 bases, with 8 bases of the junction left unmatched. Germline V CDR1 and CDR2: SEHNR, FQNEAQ (reference sequence). The CDR3 is made up of 15 amino acids. The CDR3 reads CASSPGDRLNQPQHF. The DNA for the CDR3 is TGTGCCAGCAGCCCGGGGGACAGATTAAATCAGCCCCAGCATTTT.